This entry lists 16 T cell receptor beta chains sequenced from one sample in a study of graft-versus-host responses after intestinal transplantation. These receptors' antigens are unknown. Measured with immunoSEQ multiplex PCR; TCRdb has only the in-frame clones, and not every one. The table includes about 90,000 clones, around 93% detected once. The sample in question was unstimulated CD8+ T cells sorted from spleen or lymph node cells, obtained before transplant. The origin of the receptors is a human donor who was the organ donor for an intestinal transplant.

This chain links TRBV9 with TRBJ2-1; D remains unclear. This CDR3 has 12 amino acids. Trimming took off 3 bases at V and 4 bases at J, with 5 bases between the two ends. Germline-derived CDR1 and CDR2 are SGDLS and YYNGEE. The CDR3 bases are TGTGCCAGCAGCGGTGTATACAATGAGCAGTTCTTC. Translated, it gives CASSGVYNEQFF.

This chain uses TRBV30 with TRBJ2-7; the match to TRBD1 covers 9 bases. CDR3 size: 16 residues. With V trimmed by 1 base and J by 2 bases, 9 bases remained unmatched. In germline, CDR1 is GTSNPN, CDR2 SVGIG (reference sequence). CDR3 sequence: CAWSEVGQGWTYEQYF. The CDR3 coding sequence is TGTGCCTGGAGTGAAGTGGGACAGGGTTGGACCTACGAGCAGTACTTC.

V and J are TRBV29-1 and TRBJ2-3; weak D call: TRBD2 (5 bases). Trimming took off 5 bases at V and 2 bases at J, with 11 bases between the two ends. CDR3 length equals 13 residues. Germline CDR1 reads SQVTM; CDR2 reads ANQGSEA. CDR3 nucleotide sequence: TGCAGCGTTACACCGGGGAACACAGATACGCAGTATTTT. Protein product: CSVTPGNTDTQYF.

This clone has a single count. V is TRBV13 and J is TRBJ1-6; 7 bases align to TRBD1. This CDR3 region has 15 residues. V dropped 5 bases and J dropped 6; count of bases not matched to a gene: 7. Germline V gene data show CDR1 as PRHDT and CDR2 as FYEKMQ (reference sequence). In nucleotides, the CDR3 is TGTGCCAGCAGCCATACAGGGGTAGCTAATTCACCCCTCCACTTT. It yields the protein CASSHTGVANSPLHF.

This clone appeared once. CDR3 amino acids: CASSFLPRAGTDTQYF. CDR3 DNA sequence: TGTGCCAGCAGCTTTTTACCCCGAGCAGGGACAGATACGCAGTATTTT. The rearrangement uses TRBV7-6 and TRBJ2-3; D possibly corresponds to TRBD1 (5 bases). Trimming removed 3 bases at V and 3 bases at J, with 16 bases between. The germline V gene has CDR1 SGHVS and CDR2 FNYEAQ. CDR3 length equals 16 residues.

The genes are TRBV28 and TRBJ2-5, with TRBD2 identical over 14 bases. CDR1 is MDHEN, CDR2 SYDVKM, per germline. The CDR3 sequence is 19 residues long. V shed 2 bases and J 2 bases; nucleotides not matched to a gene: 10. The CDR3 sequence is CASSLTPGLAGGSQETQYF. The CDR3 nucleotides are TGTGCCAGCAGTTTAACCCCCGGACTAGCGGGAGGTTCGCAAGAGACCCAGTACTTC.

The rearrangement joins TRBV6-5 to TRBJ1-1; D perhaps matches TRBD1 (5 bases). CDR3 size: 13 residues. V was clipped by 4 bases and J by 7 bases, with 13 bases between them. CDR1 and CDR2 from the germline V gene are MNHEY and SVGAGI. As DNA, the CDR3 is TGTGCCAGCAGTTTGGGACGGCGGGGTGAAGCTTTCTTT. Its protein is CASSLGRRGEAFF.

The CDR3 DNA reads as TGCGCCACCAACGATCGCGTGGGGGGGTACGAGCAGTACTTC. It encodes CATNDRVGGYEQYF. The gene calls are TRBV4-3 and TRBJ2-7; 7 bases align to TRBD2. The trim removed 10 bases at V and 4 bases at J, leaving 13 bases unmatched. CDR3 length equals 14 residues. Germline CDR1 LGHNA, CDR2 YSLEER.

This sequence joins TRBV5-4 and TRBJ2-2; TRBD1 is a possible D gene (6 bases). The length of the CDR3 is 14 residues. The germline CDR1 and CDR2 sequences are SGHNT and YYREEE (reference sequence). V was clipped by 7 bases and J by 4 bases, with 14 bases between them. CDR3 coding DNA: TGTGCCAGCGGGGGCAGCCGAGGCACCGGGGAGCTGTTTTTT. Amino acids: CASGGSRGTGELFF.

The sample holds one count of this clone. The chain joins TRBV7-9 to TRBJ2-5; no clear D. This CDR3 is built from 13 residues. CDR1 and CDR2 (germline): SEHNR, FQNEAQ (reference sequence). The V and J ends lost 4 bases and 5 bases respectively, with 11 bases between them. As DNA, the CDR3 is TGTGCCAGCAGCTACCTACAGATGGAGACCCAGTACTTC. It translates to CASSYLQMETQYF.

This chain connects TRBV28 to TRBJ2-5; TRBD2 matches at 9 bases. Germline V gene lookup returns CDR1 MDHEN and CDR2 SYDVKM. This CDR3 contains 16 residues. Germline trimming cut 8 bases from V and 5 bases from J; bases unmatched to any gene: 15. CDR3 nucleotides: TGTGCCAGCCGGGCTAGCGGGGACCTCCTGGGCGAGACCCAGTACTTC. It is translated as CASRASGDLLGETQYF.

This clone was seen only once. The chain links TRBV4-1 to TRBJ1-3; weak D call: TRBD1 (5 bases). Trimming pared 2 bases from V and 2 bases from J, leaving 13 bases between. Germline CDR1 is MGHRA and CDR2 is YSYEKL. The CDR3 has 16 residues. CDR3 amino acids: CASSQSFGGAGNTIYF. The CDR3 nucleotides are TGCGCCAGCAGCCAATCGTTCGGGGGAGCTGGAAACACCATATATTTT.

The CDR3 DNA is TGTGCCAGCAGTCCTCAGGGACAGGGCTTTAGCAATCAGCCCCAGCATTTT. Residues: CASSPQGQGFSNQPQHF. The V and J genes are TRBV4-2 and TRBJ1-5; 9 bases align to TRBD1. With 6 bases clipped from V and 0 bases from J, the junction kept 9 bases outside the gene matches. The germline V gene has CDR1 LGHNA and CDR2 YNFKEQ. CDR3 size: 17 residues.

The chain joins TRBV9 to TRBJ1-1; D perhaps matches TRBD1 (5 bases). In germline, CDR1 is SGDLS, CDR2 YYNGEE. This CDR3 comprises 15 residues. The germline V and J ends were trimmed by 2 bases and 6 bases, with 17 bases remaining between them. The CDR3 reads CASSVIQGTAAEAFF. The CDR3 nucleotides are TGTGCCAGCAGCGTCATCCAGGGAACCGCTGCTGAAGCTTTCTTT.

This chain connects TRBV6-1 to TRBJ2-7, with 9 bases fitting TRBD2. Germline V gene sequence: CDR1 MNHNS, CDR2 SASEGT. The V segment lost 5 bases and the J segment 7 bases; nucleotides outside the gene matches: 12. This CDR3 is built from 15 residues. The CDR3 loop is CASSTGTSSRWEQYF. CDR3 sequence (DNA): TGTGCCAGCAGTACCGGGACTAGCAGCCGCTGGGAGCAGTACTTC.

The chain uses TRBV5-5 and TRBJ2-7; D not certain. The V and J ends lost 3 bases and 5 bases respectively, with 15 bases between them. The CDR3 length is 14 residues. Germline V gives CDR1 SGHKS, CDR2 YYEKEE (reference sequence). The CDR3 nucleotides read TGTGCCAGCAGCTGGGCTTTGTCTCACCACGAGCAGTACTTC. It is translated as CASSWALSHHEQYF.